This T cell receptor beta chain was captured in a study of CD8 T cells in Susac syndrome. Germline CDR1 SGHDN, CDR2 FVKESK. V shed 1 base and J shed 4 bases, with 9 bases lying between them. The length of the CDR3 is 14 residues. Random hexamers were used to reverse transcribe an amount of about 0.5 to 1 ug RNA. MiXCR, applied by TCRdb to the immunoSEQ multiplex PCR reads, yields one record per CDR3 protein. Altogether more than 100,000 distinct CDR3 sequences are present, about 95% being singletons, with the ten largest covering about 0.28%. TEMRA cells were FACS-enriched, unlike CD8+ and CD4+ T cells, which were negatively isolated.

This chain links TRBV14 with TRBJ2-3, with TRBD2 as a possible D gene (7 bases). The sequencing input was CD8+ T cells from PBMCs. The clonotype originates from a human donor with Susac syndrome. CDR3 protein: CASSQVGGPDTQYF. In nucleotides, the CDR3 is TGTGCCAGCAGCCAAGTGGGGGGGCCAGATACGCAGTATTTT.